A selection of T cell receptor beta chains follows, all from one sample in a study of Ad26.COV2.S vaccination and SARS-CoV-2 variants. Sequencing was performed with immunoSEQ multiplex PCR; in TCRdb, only in-frame clones are kept and a portion is missing. The data show 300,000 to 350,000 clones, 80% to 90% seen once. The sample consisted of peripheral blood, taken in a trial of Ad26.COV2.S vaccine versus placebo. These TCRs come from a person aged 18 to 59 who received the Ad26.COV2.S COVID-19 vaccine or a placebo. Each CDR3 is given with its conserved first and last residue. Fields, in order: V gene, clone size, D gene, J gene, CDR3 DNA, CDR3 protein. The D gene is left open where the match is weak. Part of the rows lack a size; the others show once, few, many or a class for expanded clones.

v_gene: TRBV7-8
abundance: NA
d_gene: NA
j_gene: TRBJ2-2
CDR3nt: TGTGCCAGCAGGACAAGACTAGACTTCACCGGGGAGCTGTTTTTT
CDR3aa: CASRTRLDFTGELFF

v_gene: TRBV6-6
abundance: once
d_gene: TRBD1
j_gene: TRBJ1-2
CDR3nt: TGTGCCAGCAGTTCCTCACGGGACAGGGGTTATGGCTACACCTTC
CDR3aa: CASSSSRDRGYGYTF

v_gene: TRBV4-2
abundance: NA
d_gene: NA
j_gene: TRBJ1-2
CDR3nt: TGTGCCAGCAGCCAAGGGGGTAACTATGGCTACACCTTC
CDR3aa: CASSQGGNYGYTF

v_gene: TRBV7-9
abundance: once
d_gene: NA
j_gene: TRBJ1-5
CDR3nt: TGTGCCAGCAGCCTAGGGGGGGAGAATCAGCCCCAGCATTTT
CDR3aa: CASSLGGENQPQHF

v_gene: TRBV20-1
abundance: NA
d_gene: NA
j_gene: TRBJ2-5
CDR3nt: TGCAGTGCTAGACTAGCAGAGACCCAGTACTTC
CDR3aa: CSARLAETQYF

v_gene: TRBV28
abundance: NA
d_gene: NA
j_gene: TRBJ1-2
CDR3nt: TGTGCCAGCAGTTTATCAGCGAAGGTGGGCTACACCTTC
CDR3aa: CASSLSAKVGYTF

v_gene: TRBV4-1
abundance: NA
d_gene: TRBD1
j_gene: TRBJ2-6
CDR3nt: TGCGCCAGCAGCCAAGTAGACAGGGGGAAAGTTGCGGCCAACGTCCTGACTTTC
CDR3aa: CASSQVDRGKVAANVLTF

v_gene: TRBV6-6
abundance: NA
d_gene: NA
j_gene: TRBJ2-3
CDR3nt: TGTGCCAGCAATATGCAGATACTTTCTGGTACGCAGTATTTT
CDR3aa: CASNMQILSGTQYF

v_gene: TRBV7-2
abundance: once
d_gene: TRBD1
j_gene: TRBJ1-2
CDR3nt: TGTGCCTGTGGAGAGGGACAGTTCTATGGCTACACCTTC
CDR3aa: CACGEGQFYGYTF

v_gene: TRBV2
abundance: NA
d_gene: NA
j_gene: TRBJ1-2
CDR3nt: TGTGCCAGCAGTCCCACCGACTATGGCTACACCTTC
CDR3aa: CASSPTDYGYTF

v_gene: TRBV7-9
abundance: NA
d_gene: TRBD2
j_gene: TRBJ2-1
CDR3nt: TGTGCCAGCAGCTTTTTGGCGGGAAAGGGAGGGAATGAGCAGTTCTTC
CDR3aa: CASSFLAGKGGNEQFF

v_gene: TRBV24-1
abundance: few
d_gene: TRBD1
j_gene: TRBJ2-7
CDR3nt: TGTGCCACCCTCGACAGGGGAACCTACGAGCAGTACTTC
CDR3aa: CATLDRGTYEQYF

v_gene: TRBV18
abundance: NA
d_gene: NA
j_gene: TRBJ1-1
CDR3nt: TGTGCCAGCTCGTGGACAGTCCTAAGGGAGAACACTGAAGCTTTCTTT
CDR3aa: CASSWTVLRENTEAFF

v_gene: TRBV3-1/TRBV3-2
abundance: NA
d_gene: NA
j_gene: TRBJ2-1
CDR3nt: TGTGCCAGCAGCCAGACCTGGATAGCGGAGTACAATGAGCAGTTCTTC
CDR3aa: CASSQTWIAEYNEQFF

v_gene: TRBV10-3
abundance: NA
d_gene: TRBD1
j_gene: TRBJ1-1
CDR3nt: TGTGCCATCAGTGGACAGGGGGCTGGCACTGAAGCTTTCTTT
CDR3aa: CAISGQGAGTEAFF

v_gene: TRBV28
abundance: NA
d_gene: TRBD2
j_gene: TRBJ2-1
CDR3nt: TGTGCCAGCAGTTTGGGCCGACTAGCGGGCTACAATGAGCAGTTCTTC
CDR3aa: CASSLGRLAGYNEQFF

v_gene: TRBV19
abundance: NA
d_gene: NA
j_gene: TRBJ2-1
CDR3nt: TGTGCCATTTCGGACCCCAACCATGAGCAGTTCTTC
CDR3aa: CAISDPNHEQFF

v_gene: TRBV6-6
abundance: NA
d_gene: NA
j_gene: TRBJ2-7
CDR3nt: TGTGCCAGCTCTACCTGGGAGGGGGCGAACGAGCAGTACTTC
CDR3aa: CASSTWEGANEQYF

v_gene: TRBV28
abundance: NA
d_gene: TRBD2
j_gene: TRBJ2-5
CDR3nt: TGTGCCAGCAGTTGGACTAGCGGGGGGGCCGGAGAGACCCAGTACTTC
CDR3aa: CASSWTSGGAGETQYF

v_gene: TRBV6-2/TRBV6-3
abundance: few
d_gene: NA
j_gene: TRBJ1-4
CDR3nt: TGTGCCAGCAGCCGGACGGCAACTAATGAAAAACTGTTTTTT
CDR3aa: CASSRTATNEKLFF

v_gene: TRBV6-5
abundance: NA
d_gene: NA
j_gene: TRBJ1-1
CDR3nt: TGTGCCAGCAGTTACTCCGGGGGTTCGAACACTGAAGCTTTCTTT
CDR3aa: CASSYSGGSNTEAFF

v_gene: TRBV29-1
abundance: NA
d_gene: NA
j_gene: TRBJ1-2
CDR3nt: TGCAGCGTTGAAGGCATGGGGGGCGCAAGAGGCTACACCTTC
CDR3aa: CSVEGMGGARGYTF

v_gene: TRBV28
abundance: NA
d_gene: NA
j_gene: TRBJ1-2
CDR3nt: TGTGCCAGCAGTCGCGTGGGGGGCTACACCTTC
CDR3aa: CASSRVGGYTF

v_gene: TRBV27
abundance: few
d_gene: TRBD2
j_gene: TRBJ2-3
CDR3nt: TGTGCCAGCAGTTTAAGGATGGGCGGGGGGGCCGGCACAGATACGCAGTATTTT
CDR3aa: CASSLRMGGGAGTDTQYF

v_gene: TRBV5-1
abundance: NA
d_gene: NA
j_gene: TRBJ2-5
CDR3nt: TGCGCCAGCAGCTTGGGACAGGTCCTGGATCAAGAGACCCAGTACTTC
CDR3aa: CASSLGQVLDQETQYF

v_gene: TRBV28
abundance: NA
d_gene: NA
j_gene: TRBJ2-6
CDR3nt: TGTGCCAGCACTGCAGGGGCTGGGGCCAACGTCCTGACTTTC
CDR3aa: CASTAGAGANVLTF

v_gene: TRBV29-1
abundance: NA
d_gene: NA
j_gene: TRBJ1-2
CDR3nt: TGCAGCGTTTACGGGGGGTATGAAGATGGCTACACCTTC
CDR3aa: CSVYGGYEDGYTF

v_gene: TRBV6-2/TRBV6-3
abundance: NA
d_gene: TRBD1
j_gene: TRBJ2-5
CDR3nt: TGTGCCAGCAGTGTTGACAGGGTCCAAGAGACCCAGTACTTC
CDR3aa: CASSVDRVQETQYF

v_gene: TRBV4-3
abundance: NA
d_gene: TRBD2
j_gene: TRBJ2-3
CDR3nt: TGCGCCAGCAGCCGAGTACTAGCGTTCCCTAGCACAGATACGCAGTATTTT
CDR3aa: CASSRVLAFPSTDTQYF

v_gene: TRBV3-1/TRBV3-2
abundance: NA
d_gene: NA
j_gene: TRBJ2-3
CDR3nt: TGTGCCAGCAGTCTGAACCCATCAGCTGTCACAGATACGCAGTATTTT
CDR3aa: CASSLNPSAVTDTQYF

v_gene: TRBV21-1
abundance: NA
d_gene: NA
j_gene: TRBJ1-4
CDR3nt: TGTGCCAGCAGCAAAGTGGTCAGGGGCCAGACTAATGAAAAACTGTTTTTT
CDR3aa: CASSKVVRGQTNEKLFF

v_gene: TRBV20-1
abundance: NA
d_gene: NA
j_gene: TRBJ2-7
CDR3nt: TGCAGTGCCCCCCGGACCTACGAGCAGTACTTC
CDR3aa: CSAPRTYEQYF

v_gene: TRBV5-6
abundance: NA
d_gene: TRBD2
j_gene: TRBJ2-1
CDR3nt: TGTGCCAGCAGCGAGACTAGCGGGGGGTCCCTCAATGAGCAGTTCTTC
CDR3aa: CASSETSGGSLNEQFF

v_gene: TRBV5-6
abundance: NA
d_gene: NA
j_gene: TRBJ2-7
CDR3nt: TGTGCCAGCAGCTCGGGGGCCTCCTCCTACGAGCAGTACTTC
CDR3aa: CASSSGASSYEQYF

v_gene: TRBV4-2
abundance: NA
d_gene: NA
j_gene: TRBJ1-3
CDR3nt: TGTGCCAGCAGCCAGAGGGGCTCTGGAAACACCATATATTTT
CDR3aa: CASSQRGSGNTIYF

v_gene: TRBV20-1
abundance: NA
d_gene: NA
j_gene: TRBJ1-2
CDR3nt: TGCAGCTCCAGACAGAACTATGGCTACACCTTC
CDR3aa: CSSRQNYGYTF

v_gene: TRBV11-2
abundance: NA
d_gene: TRBD1
j_gene: TRBJ1-2
CDR3nt: TGTGCCAGCAGCTTGGACAGGGGGATCGGCTACACCTTC
CDR3aa: CASSLDRGIGYTF

v_gene: TRBV19
abundance: NA
d_gene: TRBD1
j_gene: TRBJ1-6
CDR3nt: TGTGCCAGTACAACCAAGGACAGGGGGCGGAATTCACCCCTCCACTTT
CDR3aa: CASTTKDRGRNSPLHF

v_gene: TRBV2
abundance: NA
d_gene: NA
j_gene: TRBJ2-1
CDR3nt: TGTGCCAGCAGTGAGGACAGTGAGCAGTTCTTC
CDR3aa: CASSEDSEQFF

v_gene: TRBV9
abundance: NA
d_gene: TRBD2
j_gene: TRBJ2-7
CDR3nt: TGTGCCAGCAGCGTAGCACTAGCGGGAGAGTACGAGCAGTACTTC
CDR3aa: CASSVALAGEYEQYF

v_gene: TRBV12-5
abundance: NA
d_gene: NA
j_gene: TRBJ2-7
CDR3nt: TGTGCTAGTGGTTCCGGACTCTACGAGCAGTACTTC
CDR3aa: CASGSGLYEQYF

v_gene: TRBV19
abundance: NA
d_gene: TRBD2
j_gene: TRBJ2-7
CDR3nt: TGTGCCAGTAGTATGCGACGGACTAGCGGGAACTACGAGCAGTACTTC
CDR3aa: CASSMRRTSGNYEQYF

v_gene: TRBV13
abundance: NA
d_gene: TRBD1
j_gene: TRBJ2-2
CDR3nt: TGTGCCAGCAGCCGGGGACAGGGAATGGCCGGGGAGCTGTTTTTT
CDR3aa: CASSRGQGMAGELFF

v_gene: TRBV12-3/TRBV12-4
abundance: NA
d_gene: NA
j_gene: TRBJ1-5
CDR3nt: TGTGCCAGCAGTCTGAATCAGCCCCAGCATTTT
CDR3aa: CASSLNQPQHF

v_gene: TRBV28
abundance: NA
d_gene: NA
j_gene: TRBJ2-3
CDR3nt: TGTGCCAGCAGTTTAGGGGTAGTCGGGGGCACAGATACGCAGTATTTT
CDR3aa: CASSLGVVGGTDTQYF

v_gene: TRBV6-2/TRBV6-3
abundance: NA
d_gene: TRBD2
j_gene: TRBJ2-2
CDR3nt: TGTGCCAGCAGTTACTCTGTGGGAGGGATGAACACCGGGGAGCTGTTTTTT
CDR3aa: CASSYSVGGMNTGELFF

v_gene: TRBV5-1
abundance: NA
d_gene: NA
j_gene: TRBJ1-4
CDR3nt: TGCGCCAGCAGCTTGGTGGGAGACAATGAAAAACTGTTTTTT
CDR3aa: CASSLVGDNEKLFF

v_gene: TRBV4-1
abundance: NA
d_gene: TRBD2
j_gene: TRBJ2-1
CDR3nt: TGCGCCAGCAGCCCTCCCAGGGTAGCGGGAGGAGGGAATGAGCAGTTCTTC
CDR3aa: CASSPPRVAGGGNEQFF

v_gene: TRBV5-4
abundance: NA
d_gene: NA
j_gene: TRBJ2-5
CDR3nt: TGTGCCAGCAGCTTGGGTCTAGCGAGGGAAGAGACCCAGTACTTC
CDR3aa: CASSLGLAREETQYF

v_gene: TRBV5-1
abundance: NA
d_gene: NA
j_gene: TRBJ2-3
CDR3nt: TGCGCCAGCAGCACCGGGATAACCGACACAGATACGCAGTATTTT
CDR3aa: CASSTGITDTDTQYF

v_gene: TRBV9
abundance: NA
d_gene: NA
j_gene: TRBJ2-2
CDR3nt: TGTGCCAGCAGCGTAGAAAATCGTCTGGAGCTGTTTTTT
CDR3aa: CASSVENRLELFF

v_gene: TRBV14
abundance: once
d_gene: TRBD1
j_gene: TRBJ2-2
CDR3nt: TGTGCCAGCAGCCAAGGGACAGGGCAGATCGGGGAGCTGTTTTTT
CDR3aa: CASSQGTGQIGELFF

v_gene: TRBV11-3
abundance: NA
d_gene: NA
j_gene: TRBJ2-1
CDR3nt: TGTGCCAGCAGCCGACAGAGTACCAATGAGCAGTTCTTC
CDR3aa: CASSRQSTNEQFF

v_gene: TRBV3-1/TRBV3-2
abundance: NA
d_gene: NA
j_gene: TRBJ2-2
CDR3nt: TGTGCCAGCAGCCAAGGGCCCCGGGGGGGGGAGCTGTTTTTT
CDR3aa: CASSQGPRGGELFF

v_gene: TRBV5-1
abundance: NA
d_gene: NA
j_gene: TRBJ2-5
CDR3nt: TGCGCCAGCAGCTCCCTTCTGACGGGGGAGACCCAGTACTTC
CDR3aa: CASSSLLTGETQYF